This T cell receptor (beta chain) is drawn from a study of cytomegalovirus exposure and HLA in healthy donors. The PCR employed 60 Vbeta primers together with 13 Jbeta primers. The method was immunoSEQ multiplex PCR; TCRdb's version includes in-frame clones alone and lacks a portion of them. Of 140,000 to 150,000 clones detected, roughly three quarters appear once; the ten largest clones hold 1.5% to 2%. This CDR3 is 12 amino acids long. The germline gives CDR1 WNHNN, CDR2 SYGVQD (reference sequence). Trimming shortened V by 11 bases and J by 9 bases, and 17 bases separated the two germline ends. The TCR comes from a middle-aged woman in good health and CMV-seronegative. J is TRBJ2-1 and V is TRBV10-1, with D possibly being TRBD2 (5 bases). The material sequenced was PBMCs. The CDR3 DNA sequence: TGCGCCCGGAAGGGTCGTGGAGGTGAGCAGTTCTTC. Protein product: CARKGRGGEQFF.